This is a list of T cell receptor beta chains from one sample in a study of cytomegalovirus exposure and HLA in healthy donors. Assay used: immunoSEQ multiplex PCR; TCRdb lists only in-frame clones, some missing. This table has some 130,000 clones, roughly 80% appearing once. The sample comprised PBMCs. These receptors were taken from a young man in good health and CMV-seronegative. The CDR3 runs from the conserved cysteine through the conserved F or W. Each record gives: clone size, J gene, V gene, D gene, CDR3 protein, CDR3 DNA. The D gene is left open where the match is weak. Clone size is given for some rows only: seen once, a few or many times, or a class if the clone is expanded.

clone size: NA
J gene: TRBJ1-4
V gene: TRBV18
D gene: NA
CDR3 protein: CASSERGITGTSIF
CDR3 DNA: TGTGCCAGCTCCGAGCGGGGAATAACCGGGACATCTATCTTT

clone size: few
J gene: TRBJ2-7
V gene: TRBV15
D gene: TRBD2
CDR3 protein: CATSRLDGTSGYEQYF
CDR3 DNA: TGTGCCACCAGCAGATTGGACGGGACTAGCGGGTACGAGCAGTACTTC

clone size: NA
J gene: TRBJ2-5
V gene: TRBV7-9
D gene: NA
CDR3 protein: CASSLRNHGETQYF
CDR3 DNA: TGTGCCAGCAGCTTAAGGAACCACGGGGAGACCCAGTACTTC

clone size: once
J gene: TRBJ1-5
V gene: TRBV27
D gene: TRBD1
CDR3 protein: CASSLTAGGSQPQHF
CDR3 DNA: TGTGCCAGCAGTTTAACGGCAGGGGGCAGTCAGCCCCAGCATTTT

clone size: NA
J gene: TRBJ1-1
V gene: TRBV28
D gene: NA
CDR3 protein: CASSLPMNTEAFF
CDR3 DNA: TGTGCCAGCAGTTTACCTATGAACACTGAAGCTTTCTTT

clone size: NA
J gene: TRBJ2-3
V gene: TRBV29-1
D gene: NA
CDR3 protein: CSVEGPTTSPSTDTQYF
CDR3 DNA: TGCAGCGTTGAGGGTCCGACGACTTCACCTAGCACAGATACGCAGTATTTT

clone size: NA
J gene: TRBJ2-3
V gene: TRBV29-1
D gene: TRBD2
CDR3 protein: CSVESGLAGGLTDTQYF
CDR3 DNA: TGCAGCGTTGAATCAGGACTAGCGGGAGGGCTTACAGATACGCAGTATTTT

clone size: NA
J gene: TRBJ2-7
V gene: TRBV5-1
D gene: TRBD1
CDR3 protein: CASSFWDRGIYEQYF
CDR3 DNA: TGCGCCAGCAGCTTTTGGGACAGGGGGATCTACGAGCAGTACTTC

clone size: few
J gene: TRBJ1-1
V gene: TRBV5-4
D gene: TRBD1
CDR3 protein: CASSLDRGSTEAFF
CDR3 DNA: TGTGCCAGCAGCTTGGACAGGGGGAGCACTGAAGCTTTCTTT

clone size: NA
J gene: TRBJ2-7
V gene: TRBV5-1
D gene: NA
CDR3 protein: CASSPSSGSDYEQYF
CDR3 DNA: TGCGCCAGCAGCCCATCGTCCGGGAGTGACTACGAGCAGTACTTC

clone size: NA
J gene: TRBJ2-7
V gene: TRBV28
D gene: TRBD2
CDR3 protein: CASSSGGRSRSSYEQYF
CDR3 DNA: TGTGCCAGCAGTTCGGGAGGGCGGTCCCGGAGCTCCTACGAGCAGTACTTC

clone size: NA
J gene: TRBJ1-2
V gene: TRBV5-4
D gene: TRBD1
CDR3 protein: CASSLGADREAGYPF
CDR3 DNA: TGTGCCAGCAGCTTGGGGGCAGACAGGGAGGCTGGCTACCCCTTC

clone size: NA
J gene: TRBJ2-5
V gene: TRBV7-2
D gene: TRBD2
CDR3 protein: CASSQRLAGEETQYF
CDR3 DNA: TGTGCCAGCAGCCAACGACTAGCGGGAGAAGAGACCCAGTACTTC

clone size: NA
J gene: TRBJ2-2
V gene: TRBV5-1
D gene: NA
CDR3 protein: CASSIQGYTGELFF
CDR3 DNA: TGCGCCAGCAGCATACAGGGATACACCGGGGAGCTGTTTTTT

clone size: NA
J gene: TRBJ2-7
V gene: TRBV10-3
D gene: NA
CDR3 protein: CAISDPGFHEQYF
CDR3 DNA: TGTGCCATCAGTGACCCAGGGTTCCACGAGCAGTACTTC

clone size: NA
J gene: TRBJ2-7
V gene: TRBV4-3
D gene: NA
CDR3 protein: CASSQDSGQSYEQYF
CDR3 DNA: TGCGCCAGCAGCCAAGATTCAGGACAGTCCTACGAGCAGTACTTC

clone size: NA
J gene: TRBJ1-1
V gene: TRBV27
D gene: TRBD1
CDR3 protein: CASSSSGTGFREAFF
CDR3 DNA: TGTGCCAGCAGTTCTTCCGGGACAGGCTTTCGTGAAGCTTTCTTT

clone size: NA
J gene: TRBJ2-1
V gene: TRBV28
D gene: TRBD2
CDR3 protein: CASSFKGGRDYNEQFF
CDR3 DNA: TGTGCCAGCAGTTTTAAAGGAGGGAGGGATTACAATGAGCAGTTCTTC

clone size: NA
J gene: TRBJ1-4
V gene: TRBV4-1
D gene: NA
CDR3 protein: CASSPPGATNEKLFF
CDR3 DNA: TGCGCCAGCAGCCCCCCCGGGGCAACTAATGAAAAACTGTTTTTT

clone size: NA
J gene: TRBJ1-2
V gene: TRBV5-6
D gene: NA
CDR3 protein: CASSLVQGRANYGYTF
CDR3 DNA: TGTGCCAGCAGCTTGGTGCAGGGGCGAGCTAACTATGGCTACACCTTC

clone size: once
J gene: TRBJ2-7
V gene: TRBV5-6
D gene: TRBD1
CDR3 protein: CASNMGQGWHEQYF
CDR3 DNA: TGTGCCAGCAACATGGGACAGGGGTGGCACGAGCAGTACTTC

clone size: NA
J gene: TRBJ1-1
V gene: TRBV7-9
D gene: NA
CDR3 protein: CASSLGMSAGAEAFF
CDR3 DNA: TGTGCCAGCAGCTTAGGAATGTCCGCGGGCGCTGAAGCTTTCTTT

clone size: NA
J gene: TRBJ2-1
V gene: TRBV29-1
D gene: NA
CDR3 protein: CSVEEGEFF
CDR3 DNA: TGCAGCGTTGAAGAAGGAGAGTTCTTC

clone size: NA
J gene: TRBJ1-3
V gene: TRBV28
D gene: NA
CDR3 protein: CASSSGTSSGNTIYF
CDR3 DNA: TGTGCCAGCAGTTCAGGGACAAGCTCTGGAAACACCATATATTTT

clone size: NA
J gene: TRBJ1-4
V gene: TRBV15
D gene: TRBD1
CDR3 protein: CATSRGRQGENEKLFF
CDR3 DNA: TGTGCCACCAGCAGGGGTAGACAGGGAGAGAATGAAAAACTGTTTTTT

clone size: NA
J gene: TRBJ1-1
V gene: TRBV9
D gene: NA
CDR3 protein: CASSAGFEAFF
CDR3 DNA: TGTGCCAGCAGCGCGGGGTTTGAAGCTTTCTTT

clone size: NA
J gene: TRBJ2-4
V gene: TRBV6-6
D gene: NA
CDR3 protein: CASSYNPRGAKNIQYF
CDR3 DNA: TGTGCCAGCAGTTACAATCCCAGGGGAGCCAAAAACATTCAGTACTTC

clone size: NA
J gene: TRBJ2-5
V gene: TRBV4-1
D gene: TRBD2
CDR3 protein: CASSQTSGMETQYF
CDR3 DNA: TGCGCCAGCAGCCAAACTAGCGGGATGGAGACCCAGTACTTC

clone size: NA
J gene: TRBJ2-3
V gene: TRBV6-5
D gene: TRBD2
CDR3 protein: CASRYTSGRAGTQYF
CDR3 DNA: TGTGCCAGCAGATATACTAGCGGGAGGGCCGGTACGCAGTATTTT

clone size: NA
J gene: TRBJ2-7
V gene: TRBV7-2
D gene: NA
CDR3 protein: CASSLGATYEQYF
CDR3 DNA: TGTGCCAGCAGCTTAGGCGCTACCTACGAGCAGTACTTC

clone size: NA
J gene: TRBJ2-3
V gene: TRBV30
D gene: TRBD1
CDR3 protein: CAWSDGTGADTQYF
CDR3 DNA: TGTGCCTGGAGTGACGGGACAGGGGCAGATACGCAGTATTTT

clone size: NA
J gene: TRBJ2-5
V gene: TRBV19
D gene: NA
CDR3 protein: CASTGRAQETQYF
CDR3 DNA: TGTGCCAGTACTGGCAGGGCCCAAGAGACCCAGTACTTC

clone size: NA
J gene: TRBJ2-3
V gene: TRBV6-1
D gene: TRBD2
CDR3 protein: CASSERVSGGGSTDTQYF
CDR3 DNA: TGTGCCAGCAGTGAAAGGGTTTCGGGAGGCGGGAGTACAGATACGCAGTATTTT

clone size: NA
J gene: TRBJ2-1
V gene: TRBV19
D gene: TRBD2
CDR3 protein: CASSNSGSSYNEQFF
CDR3 DNA: TGTGCCAGTAGCAATAGCGGGAGTTCCTACAATGAGCAGTTCTTC

clone size: NA
J gene: TRBJ2-7
V gene: TRBV5-1
D gene: TRBD2
CDR3 protein: CASSLDGRDEQYF
CDR3 DNA: TGCGCCAGCAGCTTGGATGGGAGGGACGAGCAGTACTTC

clone size: NA
J gene: TRBJ1-1
V gene: TRBV11-2
D gene: TRBD1
CDR3 protein: CASSFAGGHTEAFF
CDR3 DNA: TGTGCCAGCAGCTTCGCAGGGGGACACACTGAAGCTTTCTTT

clone size: NA
J gene: TRBJ1-1
V gene: TRBV29-1
D gene: NA
CDR3 protein: CSVEMIESEAFF
CDR3 DNA: TGCAGCGTTGAAATGATCGAGAGTGAAGCTTTCTTT

clone size: NA
J gene: TRBJ2-1
V gene: TRBV4-1
D gene: TRBD2
CDR3 protein: CASSPGTSGLYNEQFF
CDR3 DNA: TGCGCCAGCAGCCCAGGGACTAGCGGTTTATACAATGAGCAGTTCTTC

clone size: NA
J gene: TRBJ2-2
V gene: TRBV19
D gene: TRBD1
CDR3 protein: CASTQSGTGLTGELFF
CDR3 DNA: TGTGCCAGTACCCAATCCGGGACAGGGTTAACCGGGGAGCTGTTTTTT

clone size: NA
J gene: TRBJ1-4
V gene: TRBV28
D gene: NA
CDR3 protein: CASIPGGSNEKLFF
CDR3 DNA: TGTGCCAGCATCCCCGGGGGATCTAATGAAAAACTGTTTTTT

clone size: few
J gene: TRBJ2-7
V gene: TRBV28
D gene: TRBD1
CDR3 protein: CASSLIRGQGYESSEQYF
CDR3 DNA: TGTGCCAGCAGTCTGATTCGGGGACAGGGGTATGAGAGTAGCGAGCAGTACTTC

clone size: NA
J gene: TRBJ1-1
V gene: TRBV6-1
D gene: NA
CDR3 protein: CASSEFGGEGEAFF
CDR3 DNA: TGTGCCAGCAGTGAATTTGGGGGGGAGGGAGAAGCTTTCTTT

clone size: NA
J gene: TRBJ2-7
V gene: TRBV25-1
D gene: TRBD2
CDR3 protein: CATSLSREGYEQYF
CDR3 DNA: TGTGCCACTTCCCTCAGCAGGGAGGGGTACGAGCAGTACTTC

clone size: NA
J gene: TRBJ2-2
V gene: TRBV19
D gene: NA
CDR3 protein: CASSIQGSDGELFF
CDR3 DNA: TGTGCCAGTAGTATACAGGGGTCTGACGGGGAGCTGTTTTTT

clone size: NA
J gene: TRBJ2-5
V gene: TRBV7-8
D gene: NA
CDR3 protein: CASSFFGERQYF
CDR3 DNA: TGTGCCAGCAGCTTCTTCGGCGAGCGTCAGTACTTC

clone size: NA
J gene: TRBJ1-5
V gene: TRBV12-2
D gene: NA
CDR3 protein: CASRPLSGLSRSQPQHF
CDR3 DNA: TGTGCAAGTCGCCCACTCTCAGGGCTGTCACGGTCTCAGCCCCAGCATTTT

clone size: NA
J gene: TRBJ1-4
V gene: TRBV7-9
D gene: NA
CDR3 protein: CASSLDAGVPEGKLFF
CDR3 DNA: TGTGCCAGCAGCTTAGACGCAGGGGTGCCGGAAGGAAAACTGTTTTTT

clone size: few
J gene: TRBJ1-4
V gene: TRBV6-5
D gene: NA
CDR3 protein: CASRPTGRRGTLFF
CDR3 DNA: TGTGCCAGCAGACCGACAGGAAGACGAGGAACACTGTTTTTT

clone size: NA
J gene: TRBJ2-7
V gene: TRBV2
D gene: TRBD2
CDR3 protein: CASSEGQREVYEQYF
CDR3 DNA: TGTGCCAGCAGTGAAGGACAGCGGGAAGTCTACGAGCAGTACTTC

clone size: NA
J gene: TRBJ2-1
V gene: TRBV27
D gene: TRBD2
CDR3 protein: CASSLSAGGPYNEQFF
CDR3 DNA: TGTGCCAGCAGTTTATCGGCGGGAGGACCCTACAATGAGCAGTTCTTC

clone size: NA
J gene: TRBJ1-4
V gene: TRBV5-1
D gene: TRBD1
CDR3 protein: CASSSAGGAYEKLFF
CDR3 DNA: TGCGCCAGCAGCTCCGCAGGGGGCGCCTATGAAAAACTGTTTTTT

clone size: once
J gene: TRBJ1-5
V gene: TRBV5-4
D gene: TRBD1
CDR3 protein: CASSVDRDAQPQNF
CDR3 DNA: TGTGCCAGCAGCGTCGACAGGGACGCGCAGCCCCAGAATTTT

clone size: NA
J gene: TRBJ2-3
V gene: TRBV10-1
D gene: NA
CDR3 protein: CASSEGDTTDTQYF
CDR3 DNA: TGCGCCAGCAGTGAGGGTGATACTACAGATACGCAGTATTTT

clone size: NA
J gene: TRBJ2-3
V gene: TRBV9
D gene: TRBD1
CDR3 protein: CASSVVTGGTDTQYF
CDR3 DNA: TGTGCCAGCAGCGTAGTAACAGGGGGCACAGATACGCAGTATTTT

clone size: few
J gene: TRBJ1-4
V gene: TRBV2
D gene: NA
CDR3 protein: CASSEEGVNEKLFF
CDR3 DNA: TGTGCCAGCAGCGAGGAAGGGGTTAATGAAAAACTGTTTTTT

clone size: NA
J gene: TRBJ1-4
V gene: TRBV19
D gene: TRBD1
CDR3 protein: CASSGTGKDEKLFF
CDR3 DNA: TGTGCCAGTAGCGGGACAGGGAAAGATGAAAAACTGTTTTTT

clone size: NA
J gene: TRBJ2-5
V gene: TRBV4-2
D gene: NA
CDR3 protein: CASSQSLPEEETQYF
CDR3 DNA: TGTGCCAGCAGCCAATCCCTCCCAGAGGAGGAGACCCAGTACTTC

clone size: once
J gene: TRBJ2-7
V gene: TRBV11-3
D gene: NA
CDR3 protein: CASSLVDEQYF
CDR3 DNA: TGTGCCAGCAGCTTAGTAGACGAGCAGTACTTC

clone size: once
J gene: TRBJ2-2
V gene: TRBV7-9
D gene: NA
CDR3 protein: CASSLFEPTGELFF
CDR3 DNA: TGTGCCAGCAGCTTATTTGAGCCCACCGGGGAGCTGTTTTTT

clone size: NA
J gene: TRBJ2-1
V gene: TRBV11-2
D gene: TRBD2
CDR3 protein: CASSLDPSGSVQFF
CDR3 DNA: TGTGCCAGCAGCTTAGATCCTAGCGGGAGTGTCCAGTTCTTC